Below are 26 T cell receptor beta chains sequenced from a single sample in a study of cytomegalovirus exposure and HLA in healthy donors. Use of 60 Vbeta and 13 Jbeta primers characterized the PCR. Profiling relied on immunoSEQ multiplex PCR, and the TCRdb table lists in-frame clones only, not all of them. In the table there are over 110,000 clones, under 90% of which are singletons. The material sequenced was PBMCs. The receptors were gathered from a male donor in good health and CMV-seronegative.

This clone was counted a few times. The chain joins TRBV4-3 to TRBJ2-2; 8 bases align to TRBD2. After removal of 3 bases from V and 4 bases from J, the junction contained 4 bases not matched to a gene. Germline CDR1 LGHNA, CDR2 YSLEER. The CDR3 length is 15 residues. CDR3 sequence (DNA): TGCGCCAGCAGCCATGGAGCGGGAGCCACCGGGGAGCTGTTTTTT. Protein product: CASSHGAGATGELFF.

The gene calls are TRBV29-1 and TRBJ2-3; a possible D gene is TRBD1 (5 bases). The V end lost 0 bases, the J end lost 1 base, and 11 bases lay between the germline ends. In germline, CDR1 is SQVTM, CDR2 ANQGSEA. The CDR3 sequence is 15 residues long. The CDR3 region is CSVEDGQGGTDTQYF. In DNA, the CDR3 is TGCAGCGTTGAAGATGGGCAGGGCGGCACAGATACGCAGTATTTT.

The chain carries TRBV6-6 and TRBJ2-1; 12 nucleotides line up with TRBD2. CDR3 length: 14 amino acids. Germline V gene lookup returns CDR1 MNHNY and CDR2 SVGAGI (reference sequence). The V gene end was trimmed by 5 bases and the J gene end by 8 bases; junction bases not matched to a gene: 4. The CDR3 DNA is TGTGCCAGCAGTACGACTAGCGGGAGCCATGAGCAGTTCTTC. This sequence encodes CASSTTSGSHEQFF.

This chain joins TRBV11-2 and TRBJ2-7; 10 bases are a match to TRBD2. The CDR3 length is 16 residues. Per the germline V gene, CDR1 is SGHAT and CDR2 is FQNNGV. Losses at the gene ends were 1 base for V and 0 bases for J; bases not matched to a gene: 3. The CDR3 DNA reads as TGTGCCAGCAGCTTAGCACTAGCGGGGCTCTCCTACGAGCAGTACTTC. It is translated as CASSLALAGLSYEQYF.

This chain connects TRBV15 to TRBJ2-2; 7 bases match TRBD1. CDR3 length: 14 residues. V lost 10 bases and J lost 1; bases outside the gene matches: 6. The V gene's germline CDR1 is LNHNV and CDR2 YYDKDF (reference sequence). CDR3 sequence (DNA): TGTGCCAGTAACAGGGGACAGAACACCGGGGAGCTGTTTTTT. Translation: CASNRGQNTGELFF.

The chain uses TRBV7-2 and TRBJ1-2; maybe TRBD1 (5 bases). With 4 bases removed from V and 4 bases from J, the gap between germline ends came to 16 bases. This CDR3 has 15 residues. CDR1 and CDR2 (germline): SGHTA, FQGNSA. DNA of the CDR3: TGTGCCAGCAGCTCAGACTGGGGGGAGGCCTATGGCTACACCTTC. This encodes CASSSDWGEAYGYTF.

This chain uses TRBV6-5 with TRBJ1-2; D is possibly TRBD1 (6 bases). Germline CDR1 reads MNHEY; CDR2 reads SVGAGI. CDR3 length: 14 amino acids. Trimming took 6 bases from V and 7 from J, leaving 18 bases between them. CDR3 loop: CASSPGRGEVGYTF. DNA for the CDR3: TGTGCCAGCAGCCCCGGGAGGGGGGAGGTTGGCTACACCTTC.

The chain couples TRBV7-2 to TRBJ2-7, with 8 bases lining up with TRBD2. The germline CDR1 and CDR2 sequences are SGHTA and FQGNSA. V lost 3 bases, J lost 4 bases, and 8 bases stayed unmatched. This CDR3 is 15 amino acids long. The CDR3 DNA reads TGTGCCAGCAGCTTGGCGTCGGGACTAGTTTACGAGCAGTACTTC. Its protein product is CASSLASGLVYEQYF.

This clone has a handful of counts. V usage is TRBV6-6 and J usage is TRBJ1-5, with a tentative D call TRBD1 (5 bases). This CDR3 region has 13 residues. V was trimmed by 5 bases and J by 3 bases, leaving 8 bases between them. CDR1 is MNHNY, CDR2 SVGAGI, per germline (reference sequence). This CDR3 is CASSSRDNQPQHF. CDR3 coding DNA: TGTGCCAGCAGTAGCAGGGACAATCAGCCCCAGCATTTT.

V is TRBV13 and J is TRBJ1-6; TRBD1 matches at 8 bases. The CDR3 runs to 17 residues. Germline V lookup: CDR1 PRHDT, CDR2 FYEKMQ (reference sequence). The J segment lost 3 bases and the V segment lost 0 bases, leaving 4 bases of the junction unmatched. The CDR3 sequence: CASSLGPGTGYNSPLHF. CDR3 sequence (DNA): TGTGCCAGCAGCTTAGGTCCCGGGACAGGCTATAATTCACCCCTCCACTTT.

This clone was seen only once. The chain couples TRBV27 to TRBJ2-7; D is unclear. Germline V CDR1 and CDR2: MNHEY, SMNVEV (reference sequence). The CDR3 sequence is 14 residues long. V lost 9 bases and J 0 bases, leaving 15 bases between the germline ends. The CDR3 spells CASAPLGYSYEQYF. The CDR3 coding sequence is TGTGCCAGTGCGCCCCTAGGCTACTCCTACGAGCAGTACTTC.

This sequence joins TRBV7-9 and TRBJ1-2; 8 bases match TRBD1. Unmatched junction bases numbered 18, after V lost 8 bases and J lost 7 bases. Per germline, CDR1 SEHNR and CDR2 FQNEAQ (reference sequence). The CDR3 totals 16 residues. The CDR3 protein is CASFRALTGVFGGYTF. The CDR3 DNA is TGTGCCAGCTTCAGAGCCTTGACAGGGGTATTCGGTGGCTACACCTTC.

This chain uses TRBV7-2 with TRBJ2-3; D possibly corresponds to TRBD2 (7 bases). Germline V gives CDR1 SGHTA, CDR2 FQGNSA. V was shortened by 3 bases and J by 5 bases, with 12 bases between the two germline ends. There are 14 residues in the CDR3. This CDR3 is CASSFGGGGDTQYF. CDR3 coding DNA: TGTGCCAGCAGCTTTGGGGGGGGCGGAGATACGCAGTATTTT.

The chain is built from TRBV4-3 and TRBJ2-1; maybe TRBD2 (5 bases). Per germline, CDR1 LGHNA and CDR2 YSLEER. This CDR3 contains 16 residues. Trimming removed 0 bases at V and 2 bases at J, with 11 bases between. In DNA form, the CDR3 reads TGCGCCAGCAGCCAAGATCCGACTACCCCCTACAATGAGCAGTTCTTC. Protein: CASSQDPTTPYNEQFF.

This sequence joins TRBV5-1 and TRBJ2-1; 13 bases are a match to TRBD2. Germline CDR1 and CDR2: SGHRS and YFSETQ. V trimming: 1 base; J trimming: 9 bases; junction bases outside the gene matches: 13. CDR3 length: 18 residues. The CDR3 region is CASSLFRTSGSPLAEQFF. CDR3 coding DNA: TGCGCCAGCAGCTTGTTTAGGACTAGCGGGAGTCCCCTAGCTGAGCAGTTCTTC.

Comments on this clone: Other nucleotide sequences in the sample specify the same CDR3. This chain links TRBV9 with TRBJ2-7; D possibly corresponds to TRBD2 (6 bases). The CDR3 covers 14 residues. The germline gives CDR1 SGDLS, CDR2 YYNGEE. Trimming left V 0 bases short and J 2 bases short, with 9 bases between. The CDR3 DNA reads TGTGCCAGCAGCGTAGGAGGAGGGACCTACGAGCAGTACTTC. Amino acid sequence: CASSVGGGTYEQYF. Together with reference TRBV9 and TRBJ2-7, the CDR3 gives the full variable domain: DSGVTQTPKHLITATGQRVTLRCSPRSGDLSVYWYQQSLDQGLQFLIQYYNGEERAKGNILERFSAQQFPDLHSELNLSSLELGDSALYFCASSVGGGTYEQYFGPGTRLTVT.

The chain couples TRBV25-1 to TRBJ2-7, with 11 positions matching TRBD1. CDR3 length equals 18 residues. Germline V CDR1 and CDR2: MGHDK, SYGVNS. The V and J ends lost 7 bases and 5 bases, in that order; junction bases with no gene match: 19. CDR3 in DNA: TGTGCCAGCACCACAGGGACAGGGGGTTCTCGGTTCCTGGACGAGCAGTACTTC. Translated: CASTTGTGGSRFLDEQYF.

The V gene is TRBV5-6, the J gene TRBJ2-1, with D uncertain. CDR1 and CDR2 (germline): SGHDT, YYEEEE. Trimming took 5 bases from V and 9 from J, leaving 15 bases between them. The CDR3 is 13 residues long. The CDR3 reads CASRQSLSGEQFF. The CDR3 DNA reads TGTGCCAGCAGGCAATCCCTGTCGGGTGAGCAGTTCTTC.

The rearrangement joins TRBV14 to TRBJ1-2; D is perhaps TRBD1 (5 bases). CDR3 length: 14 residues. CDR1 is SGHDN and CDR2 is FVKESK in the germline V gene. Trimming took 5 bases from V and 3 from J, leaving 13 bases between them. The CDR3 reads CASSIASGYYGYTF. CDR3 sequence (DNA): TGTGCCAGCAGCATTGCATCAGGGTACTATGGCTACACCTTC.

This clone was found once. The chain combines TRBV6-5 with TRBJ2-7; no firm D call. CDR1 is MNHEY, CDR2 SVGAGI, per germline. CDR3 length: 13 amino acids. The V end was cut by 2 bases, the J end by 3 bases, with 8 bases between. CDR3 loop: CASSYGEIYEQYF. As DNA, the CDR3 is TGTGCCAGCAGTTACGGTGAGATCTACGAGCAGTACTTC.

The genes are TRBV27 and TRBJ2-1; TRBD2 agrees at 10 bases. Germline-derived CDR1 and CDR2 are MNHEY and SMNVEV (reference sequence). The V segment lost 9 bases and the J segment 4 bases; nucleotides outside the gene matches: 6. The CDR3 is made up of 14 amino acids. CDR3 nucleotide sequence: TGTGCCAGTGGAGCGGGAGGGCCGTACAATGAGCAGTTCTTC. It specifies CASGAGGPYNEQFF.

Written as DNA, the CDR3 is TGTGCCAGCAGCTTAGGGTTAGCGGCCCAAGAGACCCAGTACTTC. It is translated as CASSLGLAAQETQYF. The V call is TRBV7-7, the J call TRBJ2-5, with D tentatively TRBD2 (6 bases). Trimming removed 1 base at V and 1 base at J, with 10 bases between. Germline CDR1 SSHAT, CDR2 FNYEAQ (reference sequence). The CDR3 is 15 amino acids.

The chain carries TRBV4-3 and TRBJ2-5; weak D call: TRBD1 (6 bases). This CDR3 is built from 15 residues. Germline V gene sequence: CDR1 LGHNA, CDR2 YSLEER. With 2 bases removed from V and 5 bases from J, the gap between germline ends came to 15 bases. The CDR3 DNA reads as TGCGCCAGCAGCCAACTGAGTTACAGGGAGGAGACCCAGTACTTC. Its protein product is CASSQLSYREETQYF.

The chain combines TRBV6-5 with TRBJ1-1, with unresolved D. This CDR3 region has 12 residues. The germline V gene has CDR1 MNHEY and CDR2 SVGAGI. V gave up 6 bases and J gave up 7 bases, with 12 bases separating them. CDR3 nucleotide sequence: TGTGCCAGCAGCCCGGGGTTGGGTGAAGCTTTCTTT. Its protein is CASSPGLGEAFF.

The J gene is TRBJ2-7, the V gene TRBV4-1; D is perhaps TRBD1 (6 bases). Germline assignment: CDR1 MGHRA and CDR2 YSYEKL. This CDR3 has 13 amino acids. V was pared by 3 bases and J by 3 bases, with 9 bases between. The DNA of the CDR3 is TGCGCCAGCAGCCATGGACAGAACTACGAGCAGTACTTC. It codes for CASSHGQNYEQYF.

This sequence joins TRBV5-6 and TRBJ1-4; D gene unclear. V lost 0 bases, J lost 4 bases, and 7 bases lay in between. CDR3 length equals 14 residues. CDR1 and CDR2 from the germline V gene are SGHDT and YYEEEE. The CDR3: CASSLEGGNEKLFF. Written as DNA, the CDR3 is TGTGCCAGCAGCTTGGAGGGAGGTAATGAAAAACTGTTTTTT.